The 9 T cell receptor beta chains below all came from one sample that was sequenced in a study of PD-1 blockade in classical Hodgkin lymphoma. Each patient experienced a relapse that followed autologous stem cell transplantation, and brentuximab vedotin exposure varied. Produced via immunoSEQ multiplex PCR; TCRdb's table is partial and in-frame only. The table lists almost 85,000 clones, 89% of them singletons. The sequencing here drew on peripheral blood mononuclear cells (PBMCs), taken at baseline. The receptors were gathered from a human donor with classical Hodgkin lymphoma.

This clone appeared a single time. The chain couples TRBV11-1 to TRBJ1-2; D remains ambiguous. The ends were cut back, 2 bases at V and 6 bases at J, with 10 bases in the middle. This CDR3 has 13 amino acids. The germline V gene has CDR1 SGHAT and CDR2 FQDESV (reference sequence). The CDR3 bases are TGTGCCAGCAGCTTAAGGGAAGTTGATGGCTACACCTTC. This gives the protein CASSLREVDGYTF.

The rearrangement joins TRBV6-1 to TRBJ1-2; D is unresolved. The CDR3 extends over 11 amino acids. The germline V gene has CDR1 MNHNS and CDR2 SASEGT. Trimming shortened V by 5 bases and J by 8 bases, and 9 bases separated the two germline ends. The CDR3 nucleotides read TGTGCCAGCAGTTCGGTGGGGGGCTACACCTTC. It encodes CASSSVGGYTF.

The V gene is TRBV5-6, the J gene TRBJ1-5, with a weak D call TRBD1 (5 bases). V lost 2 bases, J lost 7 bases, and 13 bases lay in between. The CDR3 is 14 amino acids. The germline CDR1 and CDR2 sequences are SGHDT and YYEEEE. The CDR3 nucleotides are TGTGCCAGCAGCTTCTCAGGGTTCGAGCAGCCCCAGCATTTT. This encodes CASSFSGFEQPQHF.

CDR3 in DNA: TGTGCCAGCAGCTACCGGACTAGCGGGAATGAGCAGTTCTTC. It specifies CASSYRTSGNEQFF. V and J are TRBV7-2 and TRBJ2-1, with TRBD2 matching over 11 bases. The trim removed 4 bases at V and 7 bases at J, leaving 3 bases unmatched. Germline V gene lookup returns CDR1 SGHTA and CDR2 FQGNSA. The CDR3 length is 14 residues.

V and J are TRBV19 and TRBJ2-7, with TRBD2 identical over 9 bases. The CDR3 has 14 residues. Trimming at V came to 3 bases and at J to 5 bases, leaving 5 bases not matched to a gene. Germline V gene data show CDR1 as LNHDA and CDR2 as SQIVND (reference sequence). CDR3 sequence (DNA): TGTGCCAGTAGTATTCTAGCGGGAAGAGACGAGCAGTACTTC. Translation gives CASSILAGRDEQYF.

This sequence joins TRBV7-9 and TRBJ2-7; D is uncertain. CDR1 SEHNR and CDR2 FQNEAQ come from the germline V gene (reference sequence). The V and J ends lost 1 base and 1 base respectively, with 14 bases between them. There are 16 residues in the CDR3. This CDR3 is CASSLEANQASYEQYF. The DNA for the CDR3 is TGTGCCAGCAGCTTAGAGGCGAATCAGGCGTCCTACGAGCAGTACTTC.

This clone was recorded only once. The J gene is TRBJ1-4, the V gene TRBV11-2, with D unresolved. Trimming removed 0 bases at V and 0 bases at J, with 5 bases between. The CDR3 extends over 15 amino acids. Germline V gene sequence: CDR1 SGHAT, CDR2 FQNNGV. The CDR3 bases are TGTGCCAGCAGCTTAGAAGCATCAACTAATGAAAAACTGTTTTTT. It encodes CASSLEASTNEKLFF.

The CDR3 protein is CASSLVAGFNYGYTF. Written as DNA, the CDR3 is TGTGCCAGCAGTTTAGTGGCCGGATTCAACTATGGCTACACCTTC. The V gene is TRBV27, the J gene TRBJ1-2, with D uncertain. This CDR3 has 15 amino acids. V gave up 2 bases and J gave up 2 bases, with 12 bases separating them. The germline V gene encodes CDR1 MNHEY and CDR2 SMNVEV (reference sequence).

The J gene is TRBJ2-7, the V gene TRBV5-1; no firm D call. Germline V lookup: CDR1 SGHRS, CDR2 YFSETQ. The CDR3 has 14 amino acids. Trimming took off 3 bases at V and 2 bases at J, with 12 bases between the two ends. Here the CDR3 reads CASSYRTAPYEQYF. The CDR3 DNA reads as TGCGCCAGCAGCTACCGGACGGCGCCCTACGAGCAGTACTTC.